This is a list of T cell receptor beta chains from one sample in a study of blood T cell repertoires in COVID-19. Sequencing was performed with immunoSEQ multiplex PCR; in TCRdb, only in-frame clones are kept and a portion is missing. This table holds 25,000 to 30,000 clones, about 83% found once. Sequenced: peripheral blood. These receptors all stem from a human donor in a cohort sampled during active COVID-19. Each CDR3 is given with its conserved first and last residue. D genes are given only for firm matches. Size tells how often a clone was seen (once, few, many) or the class of an expanded clone, and some rows leave it out.

size: -; J: TRBJ1-4; V: TRBV10-2; D: -; DNA: TGCGCCAGCAGTGAGTCGGGAGGGGGGCGTTTTGAAAAACTGTTTTTT; CDR3: CASSESGGGRFEKLFF
size: -; J: TRBJ2-1; V: TRBV11-2; D: TRBD2; DNA: TGTGCCAGCAGCTCCGTTGGTCCTAGCGGGAGGGCCTTTGAGCAGTTCTTC; CDR3: CASSSVGPSGRAFEQFF
size: -; J: TRBJ1-5; V: TRBV6-6; D: -; DNA: TGTGCCAGCATCTCCGCGGGGGGCAATCAGCCCCAGCATTTT; CDR3: CASISAGGNQPQHF
size: -; J: TRBJ1-4; V: TRBV5-1; D: TRBD1; DNA: TGCGCCAGCAGCTACAAAACAGGGGCAACTAATGAAAAACTGTTTTTT; CDR3: CASSYKTGATNEKLFF
size: -; J: TRBJ2-3; V: TRBV5-5; D: -; DNA: TGTGCCAGCAGCTTAAGCCCGGACAGCAGTTCCACAGATACGCAGTATTTT; CDR3: CASSLSPDSSSTDTQYF
size: -; J: TRBJ2-3; V: TRBV11-1; D: TRBD1; DNA: TGTGCCAGCAGCCATGGGACCAGGACAGGGGATACGCAGTATTTT; CDR3: CASSHGTRTGDTQYF
size: -; J: TRBJ1-3; V: TRBV6-6; D: TRBD1; DNA: TGTGCCAGCAGTCCACGGGGCAGGGGGCCTATCGGAAACACCATATATTTT; CDR3: CASSPRGRGPIGNTIYF
size: -; J: TRBJ1-2; V: TRBV5-4; D: -; DNA: TGTGCCAGCAGCTTGGGGGGCAGATACCCTAACTATGGCTACACCTTC; CDR3: CASSLGGRYPNYGYTF
size: few; J: TRBJ2-5; V: TRBV4-1; D: -; DNA: TGCGCCAGCAGCCAATTTGGAGCGGACCAAGAGACCCAGTACTTC; CDR3: CASSQFGADQETQYF
size: few; J: TRBJ1-5; V: TRBV2; D: -; DNA: TGTGCCAGCAATACAGATAGCAATCAGCCCCAGCATTTT; CDR3: CASNTDSNQPQHF
size: -; J: TRBJ2-2; V: TRBV11-3; D: -; DNA: TGTGCCAGCAGCTTAGATCGGGGACTCACCGGGGAGCTGTTTTTT; CDR3: CASSLDRGLTGELFF
size: -; J: TRBJ2-7; V: TRBV2; D: -; DNA: TGTGCCAGCAGTGTGAGCAGGCAGACCTACGAGCAGTACTTC; CDR3: CASSVSRQTYEQYF
size: -; J: TRBJ2-5; V: TRBV9; D: TRBD2; DNA: TGTGCCAGCAGCGGCCCCGGGACTAGGGGAGAGACCCAGTACTTC; CDR3: CASSGPGTRGETQYF
size: -; J: TRBJ2-1; V: TRBV4-1; D: TRBD2; DNA: TGCGCCAGCAGCCAAGAAGGGCTAGCGGGGGTAACCAATGAGCAGTTCTTC; CDR3: CASSQEGLAGVTNEQFF
size: -; J: TRBJ1-4; V: TRBV6-5; D: TRBD1; DNA: TGTGCCAGCGGAACTACAGGGGGCGCGGTTGAAAAACTGTTTTTT; CDR3: CASGTTGGAVEKLFF
size: -; J: TRBJ2-7; V: TRBV3-1/TRBV3-2; D: -; DNA: TGTGCCAGCAGCCCGAGTACTTCCGGGACATTCTCCTACGAGCAGTACTTC; CDR3: CASSPSTSGTFSYEQYF
size: -; J: TRBJ2-3; V: TRBV7-3; D: TRBD1; DNA: TGTGCCAGCAGCCCCACAGGGGGGCCAGATACGCAGTATTTT; CDR3: CASSPTGGPDTQYF
size: few; J: TRBJ2-2; V: TRBV18; D: -; DNA: TGTGCCAGCTCACCACCGGTTAGCACTAACACCGGGGAGCTGTTTTTT; CDR3: CASSPPVSTNTGELFF